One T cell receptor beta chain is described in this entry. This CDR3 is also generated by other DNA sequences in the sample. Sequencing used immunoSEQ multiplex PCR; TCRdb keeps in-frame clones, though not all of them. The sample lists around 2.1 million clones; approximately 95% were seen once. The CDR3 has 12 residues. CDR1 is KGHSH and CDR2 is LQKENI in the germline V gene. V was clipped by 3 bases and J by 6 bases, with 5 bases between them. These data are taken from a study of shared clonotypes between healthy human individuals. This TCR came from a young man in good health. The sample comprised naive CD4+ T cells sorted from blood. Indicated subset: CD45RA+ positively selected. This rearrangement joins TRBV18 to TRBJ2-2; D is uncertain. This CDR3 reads CASSPDAGELFF. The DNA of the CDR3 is TGTGCCAGCTCACCGGACGCCGGGGAGCTGTTTTTT. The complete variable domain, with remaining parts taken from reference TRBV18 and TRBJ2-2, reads NAGVMQNPRHLVRRRGQEARLRCSPMKGHSHVYWYRQLPEEGLKFMVYLQKENIIDESGMPKERFSAEFPKEGPSILRIQQVVRGDSAAYFCASSPDAGELFFGEGSRLTVL.